This TCR beta chain was captured in a study of shared clonotypes between healthy human individuals. Study-wide background: Donors, aged 18 to 49, were a couple of women and a few men.

Naive CD8 cells were CD45RO-negative, positively selected for CCR7, excluding terminally differentiated effector memory CD45RA+ cells. Healthy and HIV-negative, the adult donors had no recent acute infections or vaccinations. Running of the assay took place at deep level. Sequenced by immunoSEQ multiplex PCR; TCRdb stores in-frame clones only, minus some. The sample has roughly 2 million clones, over 85% seen once; the top ten hold approximately 1.2%. Looked up from germline, CDR1 is SNHLY and CDR2 is FYNNEI. The CDR3 contains 14 residues. Trimming took 7 bases from V and 1 from J; bases not matched to a gene: 3.

Material for sequencing was naive CD8+ T cells sorted from blood. This TCR was sampled from a man younger than 35 in good health. The chain recombines TRBV2 with TRBJ2-2; 7 bases are a match to TRBD1. The DNA for the CDR3 is TGTGCCAGCAAGGGGACAGAGAACACCGGGGAGCTGTTTTTT. This sequence encodes CASKGTENTGELFF.